Given below is one T cell receptor beta chain in context. The data belong to a study of technical replicates of blood from a few donors. Sequencing used immunoSEQ multiplex PCR; TCRdb keeps in-frame clones, though not all of them. This table holds roughly 60,000 clones, about nine tenths found once. The ends were cut back, 6 bases at V and 5 bases at J, with 17 bases in the middle. The CDR3 totals 14 residues. In germline, CDR1 is SGHRS, CDR2 YFSETQ. The origin of this receptor is a human donor in good health. Some clones in this sample may be carry-over from other donors' samples. The J gene is TRBJ2-5, the V gene TRBV5-1; perhaps TRBD2 as D (6 bases). The specimen was PBMCs. The CDR3 region is CASTSGTPGETQYF. The CDR3 DNA sequence: TGCGCCAGCACCTCCGGGACTCCGGGGGAGACCCAGTACTTC.